The 8 T cell receptor beta chains presented below share a single source sample, sequenced in a study of T cell clonotyping in hematopoietic cell transplantation (dated by TCRdb to the early 2020s). To prepare the library, the immunoSEQ multiplex PCR assay was applied. Here the immuneACCESS table is served through TCRdb, limited to in-frame sequences with V and J called. Missing clones are a known gap in these copies; in checked studies unresolved V genes cover under half, and the rest lacks a known reason. The sample profile shows 10,000 to 15,000 clones; roughly 83% of them were found once. The top ten hold approximately 5% of the sample. This specimen's time point label, per the study, means: 100 days after allo-HCT. The specimen comprised PBMCs, sampled 100 days after allogeneic stem cell transplant. The receptors here all came from a female patient in her thirties or forties who had an allogeneic stem cell transplant from a related donor, so T cells may come from the graft donor. Some clones in this sample may be carry-over from other donors' samples.

The chain combines TRBV6-5 with TRBJ1-1; the D is unclear. The CDR3 extends over 12 amino acids. The V gene's germline CDR1 is MNHEY and CDR2 SVGAGI. V lost 2 bases to trimming and J lost 4 bases, with 5 bases between them. CDR3 region: CASSYAGTEAFF. CDR3 nucleotides: TGTGCCAGCAGTTACGCGGGCACTGAAGCTTTCTTT.

The chain couples TRBV2 to TRBJ2-3; 11 bases align to TRBD2. J lost 5 bases, V lost 1 base, and 8 bases had no gene match. The CDR3 consists of 17 residues. CDR1 is SNHLY, CDR2 FYNNEI, per germline. The CDR3 nucleotides are TGTGCCAGCAGTGAAGGCAGTAGCGGGAGGGCCAGAGATACGCAGTATTTT. Translation: CASSEGSSGRARDTQYF.

V and J are TRBV4-3 and TRBJ2-7, with TRBD1 matching 9 bases. The germline gives CDR1 LGHNA, CDR2 YSLEER. Trimming removed 1 base from V and 3 bases from J; junction bases left unmatched: 4. This CDR3 is 15 amino acids long. For the CDR3, the DNA is TGCGCCAGCAGCCAAGGCCGGGACAGGGACTACGAGCAGTACTTC. Translating gives CASSQGRDRDYEQYF.

The chain recombines TRBV7-9 with TRBJ2-1; weak D call: TRBD2 (6 bases). The length of the CDR3 is 11 residues. V shed 0 bases and J shed 15 bases, with 9 bases lying between them. Germline CDR1 SEHNR, CDR2 FQNEAQ (reference sequence). This CDR3 reads CASSLAGEVFF. As DNA, the CDR3 is TGTGCCAGCAGCTTAGCAGGGGAGGTGTTCTTC.

V gene TRBV2 combines with J gene TRBJ2-3; 7 bases fit TRBD2. The CDR3 is made up of 16 amino acids. The J segment lost 0 bases and the V segment lost 3 bases, leaving 6 bases of the junction unmatched. Germline V gene lookup returns CDR1 SNHLY and CDR2 FYNNEI. For the CDR3, the DNA is TGTGCCAGCAGTGAGATGCTAGCGGAGAGCACAGATACGCAGTATTTT. The encoded protein is CASSEMLAESTDTQYF. The full variable domain, rest sourced from reference TRBV2 and TRBJ2-3, is EPEVTQTPSHQVTQMGQEVILRCVPISNHLYFYWYRQILGQKVEFLVSFYNNEISEKSEIFDDQFSVERPDGSNFTLKIRSTKLEDSAMYFCASSEMLAESTDTQYFGPGTRLTVL.

CDR3 amino acids: CASSLSRGGTNSYEQYF. Written as DNA, the CDR3 is TGCGCCAGCAGCTTAAGCAGGGGAGGAACTAACTCCTACGAGCAGTACTTC. V gene TRBV5-1 combines with J gene TRBJ2-7; tentatively, D is TRBD1 or TRBD2 (6 bases each). This CDR3 is built from 17 residues. The ends were cut back, 2 bases at V and 0 bases at J, with 18 bases in the middle. Germline CDR1 SGHRS, CDR2 YFSETQ.

J is TRBJ1-2 and V is TRBV30; the match to TRBD1 covers 9 bases. V shed 0 bases and J 7 bases; nucleotides not matched to a gene: 6. This CDR3 has 14 residues. Germline values: CDR1 GTSNPN, CDR2 SVGIG (reference sequence). Here the CDR3 DNA reads TGTGCCTGGAGTGTAGGGGGACAGGGCTCTGGCTACACCTTC. Its translation: CAWSVGGQGSGYTF.

The gene calls are TRBV29-1 and TRBJ2-1; no firm D call. V was cut by 0 bases and J by 0 bases, with 12 bases left in between. CDR1 is SQVTM, CDR2 ANQGSEA, per germline. The CDR3 spans 16 residues. The chain's CDR3 is CSVEDPGLSSYNEQFF. CDR3 DNA: TGCAGCGTTGAAGATCCCGGATTAAGCTCCTACAATGAGCAGTTCTTC.